This T cell receptor beta chain was captured by sequencing in a study of T cell clonotyping in hematopoietic cell transplantation. The table came from immunoSEQ multiplex PCR; TCRdb's copy has only in-frame clones and leaves some out. The profile shows 15,000 to 20,000 clones, roughly 84% of them singletons. To note about this clone: Its specificity is unknown.

Study-wide results and caveats: Without cell sorting, CD4 versus CD8 contributions remain unresolved. Higher Inverse Simpson Index values in graft donor and pretransplant recipient predicted broader posttransplant TCR diversity.

This sequence originates from a male patient aged 55 to 69 who had an allogeneic stem cell transplant from a related donor, so the T cells may come from the graft donor. Some clones in this sample may be carry-over from other donors' samples. The source was PBMCs, collected 100 days after allogeneic stem cell transplant.

The CDR3 DNA follows: TGCGCCAGCAGCCAAGCCACAAACACTGGAAACACCATATATTTT. Translated: CASSQATNTGNTIYF. The chain combines TRBV4-3 with TRBJ1-3; D remains unclear. Germline loops: CDR1 LGHNA, CDR2 YSLEER. V gave up 1 base and J gave up 2 bases, with 9 bases separating them. This CDR3 contains 15 residues.